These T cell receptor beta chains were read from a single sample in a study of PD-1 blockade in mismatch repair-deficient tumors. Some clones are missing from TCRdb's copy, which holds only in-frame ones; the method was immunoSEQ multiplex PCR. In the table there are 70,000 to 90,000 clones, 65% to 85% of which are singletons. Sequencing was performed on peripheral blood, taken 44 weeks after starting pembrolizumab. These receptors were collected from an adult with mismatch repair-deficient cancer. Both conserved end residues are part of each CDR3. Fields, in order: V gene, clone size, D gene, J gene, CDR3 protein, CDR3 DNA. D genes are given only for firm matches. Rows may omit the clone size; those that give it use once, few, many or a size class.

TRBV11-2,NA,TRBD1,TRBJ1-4,CASSPAPGQMWEKLFF,TGTGCCAGCAGCCCCGCGCCGGGACAGATGTGGGAAAAACTGTTTTTT
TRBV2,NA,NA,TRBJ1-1,CASSVGDSNTEAFF,TGTGCCAGCAGTGTGGGAGACTCGAACACTGAAGCTTTCTTT
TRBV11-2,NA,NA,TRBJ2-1,CASSLGLLSEQFF,TGTGCCAGCAGCCTCGGACTGCTCAGTGAGCAGTTCTTC
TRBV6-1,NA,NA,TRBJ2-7,CASIGGPYEQYF,TGTGCCAGCATTGGGGGTCCCTACGAGCAGTACTTC
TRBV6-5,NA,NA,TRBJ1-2,CASSARVVGYGYTF,TGTGCCAGCAGTGCCAGGGTAGTTGGCTATGGCTACACCTTC
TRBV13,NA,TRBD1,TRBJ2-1,CASSWTGNEQFF,TGTGCCAGCAGCTGGACAGGGAATGAGCAGTTCTTC
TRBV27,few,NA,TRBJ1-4,CASSSGAGINEKLFF,TGTGCCAGCTCTAGTGGGGCAGGGATTAATGAAAAACTGTTTTTT
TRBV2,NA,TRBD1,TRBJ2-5,CASSRQGRETQYF,TGTGCCAGCAGTAGACAGGGGAGAGAGACCCAGTACTTC
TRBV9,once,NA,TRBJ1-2,CASSVGGTPGGYTF,TGTGCCAGCAGCGTGGGAGGGACGCCGGGGGGCTACACCTTC
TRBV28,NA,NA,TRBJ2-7,CASSLIRWDGTKDEQYF,TGTGCCAGCAGTTTAATTCGGTGGGACGGTACTAAGGACGAGCAGTACTTC
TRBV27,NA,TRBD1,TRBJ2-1,CASAKGTGGHNEQFF,TGTGCCAGCGCGAAGGGGACAGGGGGACACAATGAGCAGTTCTTC
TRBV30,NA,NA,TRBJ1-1,CAWMGGKGNTEAFF,TGTGCCTGGATGGGGGGCAAGGGGAACACTGAAGCTTTCTTT
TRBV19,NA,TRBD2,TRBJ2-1,CASSMDGTRRNEQFF,TGTGCCAGTAGTATGGACGGGACTAGACGAAATGAGCAGTTCTTC
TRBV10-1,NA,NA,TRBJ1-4,CAYQVGATNEKLFF,TGCGCCTACCAGGTGGGGGCGACTAATGAAAAACTGTTTTTT
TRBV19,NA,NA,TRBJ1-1,CASSTRARIAFF,TGTGCCAGTAGTACGAGGGCCCGGATCGCTTTCTTT
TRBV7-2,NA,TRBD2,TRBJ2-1,CASSSVREFTNEQFF,TGTGCCAGCAGTTCAGTGCGGGAGTTCACGAATGAGCAGTTCTTC